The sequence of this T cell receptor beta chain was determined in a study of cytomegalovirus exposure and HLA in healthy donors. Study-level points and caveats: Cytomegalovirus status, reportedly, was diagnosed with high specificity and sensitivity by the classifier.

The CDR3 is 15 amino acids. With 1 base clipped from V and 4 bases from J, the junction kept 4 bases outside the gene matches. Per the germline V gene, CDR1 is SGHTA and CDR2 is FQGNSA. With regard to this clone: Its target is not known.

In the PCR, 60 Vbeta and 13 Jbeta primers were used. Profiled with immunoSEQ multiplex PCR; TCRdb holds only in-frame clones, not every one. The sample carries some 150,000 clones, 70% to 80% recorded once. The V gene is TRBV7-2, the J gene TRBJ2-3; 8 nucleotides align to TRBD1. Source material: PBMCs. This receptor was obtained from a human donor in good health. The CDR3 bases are TGTGCCAGCAGCTTAGGGCTACAGGGGGCAGATACGCAGTATTTT. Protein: CASSLGLQGADTQYF. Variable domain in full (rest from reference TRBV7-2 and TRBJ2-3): GAGVSQSPSNKVTEKGKDVELRCDPISGHTALYWYRQSLGQGLEFLIYFQGNSAPDKSGLPSDRFSAERTGGSVSTLTIQRTQQEDSAVYLCASSLGLQGADTQYFGPGTRLTVL.